These T cell receptor beta chains were read from a single sample in a study of blood T cell repertoires in COVID-19. Sequencing was performed with immunoSEQ multiplex PCR; in TCRdb, only in-frame clones are kept and a portion is missing. The table includes some 200,000 clones, approximately 78% detected once. Sequencing was done on a sample of peripheral blood. Source of these receptors: a woman in her seventies with COVID-19, enrolled during active disease. Both conserved end residues are part of each CDR3. Fields, in order: clone size, V gene, CDR3 length, D gene, J gene, CDR3 DNA, CDR3 protein. The D gene is left open where the match is weak. For some rows the clone size is stated as once, few or many, or as a class when expanded; others skip it.

once	TRBV30	15	.	TRBJ1-5	TGTGCCTGGAGTGTACAATCCAGAGGGGGTCAGCCCCAGCATTTT	CAWSVQSRGGQPQHF
.	TRBV10-3	18	TRBD1	TRBJ1-5	TGTGCCATCAGTGAGGGACAGGGAGGACGAGTTGACAATCAGCCCCAGCATTTT	CAISEGQGGRVDNQPQHF
few	TRBV19	14	.	TRBJ1-2	TGTGCCAGTAAGGCGGAGCCTTTAAACTATGGCTACACCTTC	CASKAEPLNYGYTF
once	TRBV11-2	15	TRBD1	TRBJ2-1	TGTGCCAGCAGCTCCTCCGGACAGGGTTTGAATGAGCAGTTCTTC	CASSSSGQGLNEQFF
.	TRBV6-5	13	.	TRBJ1-2	TGTGCCAGCAGGGAGGGGCAGGGCCTTGGCTACACCTTC	CASREGQGLGYTF
few	TRBV1	16	.	TRBJ1-6	TGCACCAGCAGTCGAAGGAAACGTAGACTTAATTCACCCCTCCACTTT	CTSSRRKRRLNSPLHF
.	TRBV27	17	.	TRBJ1-6	TGTGCCAGCAGTTTTCAGGACCCCAGGGCCTATAATTCACCCCTCCACTTT	CASSFQDPRAYNSPLHF
.	TRBV6-5	14	TRBD2	TRBJ2-3	TGTGCCAGCAGCCCGACTAGCGGGACAGATACGCAGTATTTT	CASSPTSGTDTQYF
.	TRBV5-1	15	.	TRBJ2-2	TGCGCCAGCAGTTCAGAAAGTATCATGGCCGGGGAGCTGTTTTTT	CASSSESIMAGELFF
.	TRBV6-6	15	TRBD1	TRBJ1-4	TGTGCCAGCAGCCCTACCCGACAGGGGAATGAAAAACTGTTTTTT	CASSPTRQGNEKLFF
once	TRBV29-1	13	TRBD2	TRBJ2-1	TGCAGCGTTGTGGATAGCGGGAGAGGGTCGCAGTTCTTC	CSVVDSGRGSQFF
.	TRBV19	16	TRBD2	TRBJ2-2	TGTGCCAGTAAATCAGCTGGACTAGCGAACACCGGGGAGCTGTTTTTT	CASKSAGLANTGELFF
once	TRBV3-1/TRBV3-2	14	TRBD1	TRBJ1-5	TGTGCCAGCAGCCTCGGGACAGGGCATCAGCCCCAGCATTTT	CASSLGTGHQPQHF
.	TRBV5-1	15	TRBD1	TRBJ1-1	TGCGCCAGCAGCGTGACAGGGAGCGCGGAATTGGAAGCTTTCTTT	CASSVTGSAELEAFF
.	TRBV7-3	13	.	TRBJ2-3	TGTGCCAGCAGTTACGGGAGCACAGATACGCAGTATTTT	CASSYGSTDTQYF
.	TRBV10-3	14	TRBD2	TRBJ2-7	TGTGCCATCAGCGATACTAGCGGGAGCAACGAGCAGTACTTC	CAISDTSGSNEQYF
.	TRBV30	13	.	TRBJ1-2	TGTGCCTGGAGTGGCACAGGGCGTTATGGCTACACCTTC	CAWSGTGRYGYTF
.	TRBV28	15	.	TRBJ1-2	TGTGCCAGCAGTACTCAGGGACGGGGGAACTATGGCTACACCTTC	CASSTQGRGNYGYTF
.	TRBV5-1	15	.	TRBJ2-5	TGCGCCAGCAGCACACAGGGTGGGCCTCAAGAGACCCAGTACTTC	CASSTQGGPQETQYF
.	TRBV19	13	TRBD1	TRBJ1-2	TGTGCCAGTAGTATCCGGGACAGGGACGGCTACACCTTC	CASSIRDRDGYTF
.	TRBV10-3	16	TRBD1	TRBJ1-1	TGTGCCATCAGTGAGAGAACAGGGGGCCTGGGCACTGAAGCTTTCTTT	CAISERTGGLGTEAFF
.	TRBV5-4	14	TRBD1	TRBJ1-2	TGTGCCAGCAGCTTGGGGGACAGGGGCTATGGCTACACCTTC	CASSLGDRGYGYTF
few	TRBV4-2	15	TRBD1	TRBJ1-1	TGTGCCAGCAGCCAAGGAGGACAGGCGCTCACTGAAGCTTTCTTT	CASSQGGQALTEAFF
.	TRBV7-8	15	TRBD2	TRBJ2-3	TGTGCCAGCAGCACCCGGACTAGCGGGAGTGATACGCAGTATTTT	CASSTRTSGSDTQYF
.	TRBV29-1	12	TRBD1	TRBJ1-2	TGCAGCGCGGAGAGACAGGGGGATGGCTACACCTTC	CSAERQGDGYTF